Listed here are 12 T cell receptor beta chains from one sample, sequenced in a study of siplizumab effects on memory and regulatory T cells. Clones were sequenced by immunoSEQ multiplex PCR, and TCRdb holds only the in-frame ones, with some missing. This sample has 60,000 or so clones, with about 92% found just once. Sequencing used CD8+ T cells sorted from blood. The receptor source for this set is a human donor in good health.

The chain joins TRBV27 to TRBJ2-1, with 9 positions matching TRBD1. The V gene's germline CDR1 is MNHEY and CDR2 SMNVEV (reference sequence). The V and J ends lost 6 bases and 4 bases, in that order; junction bases with no gene match: 7. The CDR3 covers 15 residues. In DNA, the CDR3 is TGTGCCAGCAGCGCCGGGACAGGGTTGTACAATGAGCAGTTCTTC. Encoded protein: CASSAGTGLYNEQFF.

The V gene is TRBV19, the J gene TRBJ2-1, with TRBD2 matching over 10 bases. The CDR3 is made up of 17 amino acids. The junction had 14 bases not matched to a gene; V was cut back by 4 bases and J by 8 bases. Germline loops: CDR1 LNHDA, CDR2 SQIVND (reference sequence). As DNA, the CDR3 is TGTGCCAGTAGTAACATTCGGCCTAGCGGGAGCGGCGATGAGCAGTTCTTC. Translating it yields CASSNIRPSGSGDEQFF.

This clone was observed once. The chain is built from TRBV11-3 and TRBJ2-1, with 8 nucleotides matching TRBD1. V was pared by 6 bases and J by 6 bases, with 1 base of the junction left unmatched. The CDR3 extends over 12 amino acids. Germline loops: CDR1 SGHNT, CDR2 YENEEA. For the CDR3, the DNA is TGTGCCAGCAGGCAGGGGGCCAATGAGCAGTTCTTC. Amino acid sequence: CASRQGANEQFF.

The chain joins TRBV15 to TRBJ1-1, with D perhaps matching TRBD1 (6 bases). Trimming pared 0 bases from V and 0 bases from J, leaving 11 bases between. The CDR3 is made up of 16 amino acids. The germline CDR1 and CDR2 sequences are LNHNV and YYDKDF (reference sequence). CDR3 sequence (DNA): TGTGCCACCAGCAGAGATTCGGAGGGGGTGAACACTGAAGCTTTCTTT. It specifies CATSRDSEGVNTEAFF.

The rearrangement joins TRBV2 to TRBJ2-1, with 15 bases matching TRBD2. The CDR3 is 17 amino acids. Germline V gene lookup returns CDR1 SNHLY and CDR2 FYNNEI. Trimming took 5 bases from V and 8 from J; bases not matched to a gene: 10. The CDR3 coding sequence is TGTGCCAGCAGTCCTTTTTTCGGACTAGCGGGAGGGTATGAGCAGTTCTTC. Protein: CASSPFFGLAGGYEQFF.

This sequence joins TRBV7-6 and TRBJ2-3; the D is unclear. This CDR3 has 15 amino acids. The ends were cut back, 4 bases at V and 0 bases at J, with 11 bases in the middle. The V gene's germline CDR1 is SGHVS and CDR2 FNYEAQ. CDR3 coding DNA: TGTGCCAGCAGCTCCATCTTGGCTAGCACAGATACGCAGTATTTT. Translating it yields CASSSILASTDTQYF.

V is TRBV28 and J is TRBJ1-1; D is perhaps TRBD1 (5 bases). The CDR3 extends over 11 amino acids. Trimming shortened V by 2 bases and J by 12 bases, and 10 bases separated the two germline ends. Germline V gives CDR1 MDHEN, CDR2 SYDVKM. The CDR3 region is CASSLNDRTFF. The CDR3 DNA reads TGTGCCAGCAGTTTAAACGACAGAACTTTCTTT.

The rearrangement uses TRBV11-1 and TRBJ2-1; D possibly corresponds to TRBD1 (6 bases). The germline CDR1 and CDR2 sequences are SGHAT and FQDESV (reference sequence). The length of the CDR3 is 16 residues. The V end lost 4 bases, the J end lost 0 bases, and 13 bases lay between the germline ends. The CDR3 reads CASSSNRASSYNEQFF. CDR3 DNA sequence: TGTGCCAGCAGCTCGAACAGGGCGAGCTCCTACAATGAGCAGTTCTTC.

In its sample, this clone was seen once. The chain couples TRBV28 to TRBJ2-7; 9 bases align to TRBD1. Germline trimming cut 5 bases from V and 2 bases from J; bases unmatched to any gene: 13. Per the germline V gene, CDR1 is MDHEN and CDR2 is SYDVKM. This CDR3 contains 17 residues. The CDR3 DNA is TGTGCCAGCAGTCGCCGCGCCTGGACAGGGGTGCCCTACGAGCAGTACTTC. Its protein product is CASSRRAWTGVPYEQYF.

The chain has TRBV19 and TRBJ2-7; D ambiguous. The germline V gene encodes CDR1 LNHDA and CDR2 SQIVND (reference sequence). The CDR3 totals 15 residues. With 0 bases removed from V and 2 bases from J, the gap between germline ends came to 11 bases. CDR3 bases: TGTGCCAGTAGTATAGATCATGCGTCCCCCTACGAGCAGTACTTC. Translating gives CASSIDHASPYEQYF.

This rearrangement joins TRBV14 to TRBJ2-7; 7 bases align to TRBD2. The CDR3 runs 13 residues. The germline gives CDR1 SGHDN, CDR2 FVKESK. Losses at the gene ends were 6 bases for V and 5 bases for J; bases not matched to a gene: 7. CDR3 sequence reads: CASRGLGRDEQYF. As DNA, the CDR3 is TGTGCCAGCAGAGGACTAGGCAGGGACGAGCAGTACTTC. Looking up the rest from reference TRBV14 and TRBJ2-7 gives the full variable domain: EAGVTQFPSHSVIEKGQTVTLRCDPISGHDNLYWYRRVMGKEIKFLLHFVKESKQDESGMPNNRFLAERTGGTYSTLKVQPAELEDSGVYFCASRGLGRDEQYFGPGTRLTVT.

This clone was recorded once. V gene TRBV2 combines with J gene TRBJ1-1, with 7 positions matching TRBD1. V was pared by 1 base and J by 10 bases, with 12 bases of the junction left unmatched. Germline V gene lookup returns CDR1 SNHLY and CDR2 FYNNEI. The CDR3 is 15 residues long. This CDR3 reads CASSEGGWAGGGAFF. The DNA for the CDR3 is TGTGCCAGCAGTGAAGGAGGTTGGGCAGGGGGGGGAGCTTTCTTT.